The next 7 T cell receptor beta chains were all read from a single sample in a study of shared clonotypes between healthy human individuals. CD8 cells classed as naive were CD45RO-negative and positively selected for CCR7, excluding terminally differentiated effector memory CD45RA+ cells. Here immunoSEQ multiplex PCR was the method, and the copy in TCRdb shows in-frame clones only, minus some. Here the sample spans some 2.1 million clones, 93% being singletons. The source material was naive CD8+ T cells from PBMCs. All receptors come from a man younger than 35 in good health. Some clones in this sample may be carry-over from other donors' samples.

This clone was detected only once. V and J are TRBV5-4 and TRBJ2-1; 13 nucleotides align to TRBD2. The V gene's germline CDR1 is SGHNT and CDR2 YYREEE (reference sequence). The CDR3 runs 12 residues. Trimming at V came to 5 bases and at J to 11 bases, leaving 1 base not matched to a gene. The CDR3 loop reads CASRGLAGKQFF. DNA for the CDR3: TGTGCCAGCAGGGGACTAGCGGGGAAGCAGTTCTTC.

The chain is built from TRBV4-1 and TRBJ2-1; 7 bases are a match to TRBD1. Germline loops: CDR1 MGHRA, CDR2 YSYEKL. This CDR3 is 14 amino acids long. J gave up 5 bases and V 1 base, and 2 bases lay outside the gene matches. CDR3 region: CASSQARGNNEQFF. The CDR3 DNA sequence: TGCGCCAGCAGCCAAGCCAGGGGGAACAATGAGCAGTTCTTC.

This sequence joins TRBV7-8 and TRBJ2-7; 8 bases fit TRBD1. Germline CDR1 is SGHVS and CDR2 is FQNEAQ. Trimming cost V 4 bases and J 6 bases; bases outside gene matches: 11. The CDR3 runs to 15 residues. The CDR3 reads CASSSPPGQVSEQYF. CDR3 DNA sequence: TGTGCCAGCAGCTCCCCTCCGGGACAGGTGAGCGAGCAGTACTTC.

The gene calls are TRBV7-8 and TRBJ2-4; TRBD2 matches at 11 bases. The germline CDR1 and CDR2 sequences are SGHVS and FQNEAQ. Trimming took 3 bases from V and 0 from J; bases not matched to a gene: 7. The CDR3 covers 18 residues. The CDR3 region has the DNA TGTGCCAGCAGCTTCGCTCTAGCGGGGGGACTAGCCAAAAACATTCAGTACTTC. It yields the protein CASSFALAGGLAKNIQYF.

The V call is TRBV19, the J call TRBJ1-1; no clear D gene. Trimming shortened V by 8 bases and J by 0 bases, and 10 bases separated the two germline ends. Germline lookup yields CDR1 LNHDA and CDR2 SQIVND (reference sequence). This CDR3 has 13 amino acids. The CDR3 is CASRVRMNTEAFF. CDR3 DNA sequence: TGTGCCAGTCGCGTCAGGATGAACACTGAAGCTTTCTTT.

This rearrangement joins TRBV30 to TRBJ2-3, with D maybe TRBD1 (5 bases). Per the germline V gene, CDR1 is GTSNPN and CDR2 is SVGIG (reference sequence). The V and J ends lost 2 bases and 3 bases respectively, with 12 bases between them. The CDR3 sequence is 14 residues long. CDR3 in DNA: TGTGCCTGGAGTTTCGCAGGGAAGACAGATACGCAGTATTTT. Protein product: CAWSFAGKTDTQYF.

Here the CDR3 reads CASSPRWGTLSGNTIYF. CDR3 in DNA: TGTGCCAGCAGCCCCCGTTGGGGGACGCTCTCTGGAAACACCATATATTTT. The chain recombines TRBV7-9 with TRBJ1-3; D is perhaps TRBD1 (5 bases). This CDR3 region has 17 residues. Germline CDR1 reads SEHNR; CDR2 reads FQNEAQ (reference sequence). The V end lost 5 bases, the J end lost 0 bases, and 17 bases lay between the germline ends.